This T cell receptor beta chain was found in a study of Graves' ophthalmopathy and Graves' hyperthyroidism. Findings and caveats of the study: Thyroid clonotypes that were expanded above 0.001 frequency mostly also appeared in blood.

Hyperthyroidism patients had new diagnoses, durations under 2 months, and ages of 18 to 65. Serum thyroxine and TRAb, along with clinical symptoms, thyroid ultrasound and orbital computed tomography, were what diagnosis relied on. Fresh peripheral blood (more than 9.5 ml) yielded the PBMCs. This clonotype was counted many times. Its antigen is still unknown. Using RNA transcripts, the TCR beta CDR3 regions were amplified. The first round was an RT-PCR with HTBI primers, and the second round was a multiplex PCR. One entry per CDR3 protein, called by TCRdb with MiXCR from the multiplex PCR reads. The top ten clones hold 2.4% of a sample with more than 300,000 distinct CDR3 sequences, approximately 18% of them seen once. The V end lost 5 bases, the J end lost 4 bases, and 9 bases lay between the germline ends. The CDR3 totals 12 residues. The germline CDR1 and CDR2 sequences are MDHEN and SYDVKM.

The V gene is TRBV28, the J gene TRBJ2-7; no firm D call. This clonotype originated in an adult woman with stable Graves' hyperthyroidism. Input material: peripheral blood. The CDR3 sequence: CASSLQLYEQYF. CDR3 DNA: TGTGCCAGCAGTCTACAGCTATACGAGCAGTACTTC.